This TCR beta chain was sequenced in a study of cytomegalovirus exposure and HLA in healthy donors. About this clone: Antigen: not known.

General study points: Certain sequence variants were highly shared and formed a cluster, and this cluster was likely a sequencing artifact. Previous analysis showed most TCR beta V segments were productive about 87% or about 30% of the time.

V shed 0 bases and J shed 5 bases, with 11 bases lying between them. The CDR3 covers 14 residues. Looked up from germline, CDR1 is SGHNT and CDR2 is YENEEA. This PCR relied on a set of 60 Vbeta primers and 13 Jbeta primers. Sequencing was performed with immunoSEQ multiplex PCR; in TCRdb, only in-frame clones are kept and a portion is missing. The table has some 170,000 clones, over 70% seen once. The clonotype comes from a woman between 25 and 40 years old in good health and CMV-seronegative. The sequencing sample was made of PBMCs. The V and J genes are TRBV11-3 and TRBJ2-7, with D possibly TRBD2 on 5 matching bases. The CDR3 loop reads CASSLEVEANEQYF. CDR3 bases: TGTGCCAGCAGCTTAGAGGTGGAGGCGAACGAGCAGTACTTC. Variable domain in full (rest from reference TRBV11-3 and TRBJ2-7): EAGVVQSPRYKIIEKKQPVAFWCNPISGHNTLYWYLQNLGQGPELLIRYENEEAVDDSQLPKDRFSAERLKGVDSTLKIQPAELGDSAVYLCASSLEVEANEQYFGPGTRLTVT.